The 27 T cell receptor beta chains reported below all come from one sample, sequenced in a study of shared clonotypes between healthy human individuals. Produced via immunoSEQ multiplex PCR; TCRdb's table is partial and in-frame only. The profile covers more than 550,000 clones, with roughly 87% appearing a single time and 34% taken by the ten largest. Sequences were obtained from memory CD8+ T cells from PBMCs. Documented subset: CD45RO+ cells pooled with CCR7-negative TemRA cells. All receptors derive from a man younger than 35 in good health. Some clones in this sample may be carry-over from other donors' samples.

The V and J genes are TRBV7-9 and TRBJ2-2; 7 nucleotides line up with TRBD1. Germline V lookup: CDR1 SEHNR, CDR2 FQNEAQ (reference sequence). The CDR3 has 16 residues. The ends lost 5 bases at V and 0 bases at J; junction bases unmatched: 6. CDR3 DNA: TGTGCCAGCAGCGGCCCCGGGACAGCGAACACCGGGGAGCTGTTTTTT. This sequence encodes CASSGPGTANTGELFF.

CDR3 sequence: CASSLSVAGVYNEQFF. The DNA for the CDR3 is TGTGCCAGCAGCTTATCTGTAGCGGGAGTTTATAATGAGCAGTTCTTC. The V and J genes are TRBV11-2 and TRBJ2-1, with 9 bases fitting TRBD2. The trim removed 2 bases at V and 7 bases at J, leaving 9 bases unmatched. There are 16 residues in the CDR3. In germline, CDR1 is SGHAT, CDR2 FQNNGV.

This chain links TRBV10-3 with TRBJ2-1, with 10 bases aligning to TRBD1. The ends lost 2 bases at V and 8 bases at J; junction bases unmatched: 6. The germline gives CDR1 ENHRY, CDR2 SYGVKD. The CDR3 sequence is 15 residues long. The CDR3 sequence: CAISETRQGAYEQFF. CDR3 DNA sequence: TGTGCCATCAGTGAGACGAGACAGGGGGCGTATGAGCAGTTCTTC.

J is TRBJ2-4 and V is TRBV5-1, with TRBD1 matching over 7 bases. This CDR3 is 15 amino acids long. Germline CDR1 is SGHRS and CDR2 is YFSETQ. V was pared by 0 bases and J by 8 bases, with 8 bases of the junction left unmatched. The CDR3 DNA reads as TGCGCCAGCAGCTTGGATGGGGTCCAGGGGGACATTCAGTACTTC. This translates into CASSLDGVQGDIQYF.

This clone showed up just once. The chain links TRBV2 to TRBJ2-3; the D gene is possibly TRBD1 (7 bases). V was cut by 3 bases and J by 0 bases, with 13 bases left in between. The germline CDR1 and CDR2 sequences are SNHLY and FYNNEI. The CDR3 extends over 16 amino acids. For the CDR3, the DNA is TGTGCCAGCAGTGAGCGGGACAGCCCAAGCACAGATACGCAGTATTTT. It yields the protein CASSERDSPSTDTQYF.

As for this clone: Additional DNA sequences in this sample encode the identical CDR3. V and J are TRBV29-1 and TRBJ2-7; a possible D gene is TRBD1 (6 bases). Trimming took off 0 bases at V and 0 bases at J, with 12 bases between the two ends. The CDR3 runs to 15 residues. Germline assignment: CDR1 SQVTM and CDR2 ANQGSEA. The CDR3 region has the DNA TGCAGCGTTGAAGATGGGGGCCCCCTCTCCTACGAGCAGTACTTC. It codes for CSVEDGGPLSYEQYF.

The CDR3 DNA sequence: TGTGCCAGCATTGGCGATTATAGCAATCAGCCCCAGCATTTT. This sequence encodes CASIGDYSNQPQHF. This chain joins TRBV28 and TRBJ1-5; D uncertain. V lost 7 bases to trimming and J lost 0 bases, with 10 bases between them. The CDR3 is 14 amino acids. Germline CDR1 reads MDHEN; CDR2 reads SYDVKM.

The chain carries TRBV4-3 and TRBJ1-1; TRBD1 is a possible D gene (6 bases). The CDR3 has 15 amino acids. V was pared by 1 base and J by 6 bases, with 15 bases between. Germline V gene data show CDR1 as LGHNA and CDR2 as YSLEER. The CDR3 reads CASSQVLDSLSEAFF. The CDR3 DNA reads as TGCGCCAGCAGCCAAGTGCTGGACAGCCTCTCTGAAGCTTTCTTT.

Written as DNA, the CDR3 is TGCGCCAGCAGCCAAGATCTACGACAGGGCTACAATGAGCAGTTCTTC. Encoded protein: CASSQDLRQGYNEQFF. The genes are TRBV4-3 and TRBJ2-1, with TRBD1 matching 7 bases. Germline V lookup: CDR1 LGHNA, CDR2 YSLEER. V trimming: 0 bases; J trimming: 3 bases; junction bases outside the gene matches: 5. The CDR3 extends over 16 amino acids.

CDR3 in amino acids: CASSGSWTGEETQYF. In DNA form, the CDR3 reads TGTGCCAGCAGTGGTAGTTGGACAGGGGAAGAGACCCAGTACTTC. The chain joins TRBV25-1 to TRBJ2-5; 9 bases are shared with TRBD1. J gave up 3 bases and V 4 bases, and 6 bases lay outside the gene matches. Germline V gene data show CDR1 as MGHDK and CDR2 as SYGVNS. The CDR3 is 15 amino acids.

CDR3 bases: TGTGCCAGCAGTTACGGTAGCGGGAGGGCCGCTACGCAGTATTTT. Encoded protein: CASSYGSGRAATQYF. The chain is built from TRBV27 and TRBJ2-3; 11 nucleotides align to TRBD2. The germline V gene encodes CDR1 MNHEY and CDR2 SMNVEV (reference sequence). Losses at the gene ends were 4 bases for V and 8 bases for J; bases not matched to a gene: 8. The CDR3 sequence is 15 residues long.

In DNA, the CDR3 is TGTGCCAGCAGTTTGGTTAGCTCCTACGAGCAGTACTTC. As protein: CASSLVSSYEQYF. The J gene is TRBJ2-7, the V gene TRBV27; D not resolved. V lost 3 bases and J lost 0, with 6 bases in between. CDR1 and CDR2 (germline): MNHEY, SMNVEV (reference sequence). The length of the CDR3 is 13 residues.

This clone has only a few counts. The V and J genes are TRBV7-9 and TRBJ1-1; D is uncertain. Germline V gene lookup returns CDR1 SEHNR and CDR2 FQNEAQ (reference sequence). The CDR3 is 10 amino acids. Trimming cost V 4 bases and J 12 bases, with 9 bases left between them. As DNA, the CDR3 is TGTGCCAGCAGCTCCGGCCAGACTTTCTTT. Translation: CASSSGQTFF.

The chain joins TRBV10-1 to TRBJ2-1; TRBD1 matches at 10 bases. The J segment lost 7 bases and the V segment lost 6 bases, leaving 9 bases of the junction unmatched. The CDR3 consists of 15 residues. Germline CDR1 and CDR2: WNHNN and SYGVQD (reference sequence). For the CDR3, the DNA is TGCGCCAGCAGAGACCGACAGGGGGCGGGGAATGAGCAGTTCTTC. Translation: CASRDRQGAGNEQFF.

The chain combines TRBV10-3 with TRBJ2-3; 8 positions agree with TRBD1. CDR3 size: 15 residues. Losses at the gene ends were 6 bases for V and 2 bases for J; bases not matched to a gene: 7. Germline CDR1 and CDR2: ENHRY and SYGVKD. The CDR3 sequence is CAIRFGTGLTDTQYF. The DNA for the CDR3 is TGTGCCATCAGGTTCGGGACAGGCCTCACAGATACGCAGTATTTT.

J is TRBJ1-1 and V is TRBV29-1; D possibly corresponds to TRBD1 (5 bases). Germline assignment: CDR1 SQVTM and CDR2 ANQGSEA. The V end was cut by 1 base, the J end by 4 bases, with 13 bases between. The CDR3 extends over 14 amino acids. CDR3 protein: CSVEAEGGTTEAFF. The CDR3 DNA follows: TGCAGCGTTGAAGCGGAGGGAGGGACCACTGAAGCTTTCTTT.

The rearrangement uses TRBV5-6 and TRBJ2-3; no reliable D call. V lost 4 bases and J lost 4, with 13 bases in between. The CDR3 has 14 residues. Germline CDR1 SGHDT, CDR2 YYEEEE. The CDR3 is CASSLGGRPDTQYF. Written as DNA, the CDR3 is TGTGCCAGCAGCCTAGGCGGCCGTCCAGATACGCAGTATTTT.

The gene calls are TRBV5-1 and TRBJ2-5, with D possibly being TRBD1 (5 bases). The CDR3 has 16 amino acids. V was cut by 2 bases and J by 2 bases, with 16 bases left in between. CDR1 is SGHRS, CDR2 YFSETQ, per germline. The CDR3: CASSLSPVGQQETQYF. The CDR3 region has the DNA TGCGCCAGCAGCTTAAGCCCCGTAGGACAACAAGAGACCCAGTACTTC. Variable domain in full (rest from reference TRBV5-1 and TRBJ2-5): KAGVTQTPRYLIKTRGQQVTLSCSPISGHRSVSWYQQTPGQGLQFLFEYFSETQRNKGNFPGRFSGRQFSNSRSEMNVSTLELGDSALYLCASSLSPVGQQETQYFGPGTRLLVL.

The genes are TRBV2 and TRBJ2-7; possible D gene TRBD2, 5 bases. The V gene lost 6 bases and the J gene lost 5 bases, with 14 bases spanning the gap. Germline lookup yields CDR1 SNHLY and CDR2 FYNNEI. This CDR3 has 13 amino acids. The CDR3 region has the DNA TGTGCCAGCAGCGGAGATGGGGAGAACGAGCAGTACTTC. It is translated as CASSGDGENEQYF.

This chain uses TRBV27 with TRBJ1-2; D possibly corresponds to TRBD1 (6 bases). The germline V gene encodes CDR1 MNHEY and CDR2 SMNVEV (reference sequence). The CDR3 loop spans 14 amino acids. V lost 3 bases and J 4 bases, leaving 12 bases between the germline ends. In DNA form, the CDR3 reads TGTGCCAGCAGTTTCGTGGGGGGCTCCTATGGCTACACCTTC. Residues: CASSFVGGSYGYTF.

The chain joins TRBV9 to TRBJ2-5, with D unresolved. CDR1 SGDLS and CDR2 YYNGEE come from the germline V gene. The CDR3 spans 13 residues. V was cut by 3 bases and J by 5 bases, with 11 bases left in between. DNA for the CDR3: TGTGCCAGCAGCGGAATGGGGAAGGAGACCCAGTACTTC. It yields the protein CASSGMGKETQYF. The whole variable domain, filled in from reference TRBV9 and TRBJ2-5, reads DSGVTQTPKHLITATGQRVTLRCSPRSGDLSVYWYQQSLDQGLQFLIQYYNGEERAKGNILERFSAQQFPDLHSELNLSSLELGDSALYFCASSGMGKETQYFGPGTRLLVL.

This clone was seen a single time. V is TRBV5-1 and J is TRBJ2-2; 9 nucleotides align to TRBD2. This CDR3 region has 15 residues. Germline V gene lookup returns CDR1 SGHRS and CDR2 YFSETQ. V was clipped by 2 bases and J by 4 bases; unmatched bases: 3. The DNA of the CDR3 is TGCGCCAGCAGCTTACCGGGACTAGCCACCGGGGAGCTGTTTTTT. Translation: CASSLPGLATGELFF. The full variable domain, its missing parts supplied by reference TRBV5-1 and TRBJ2-2, is KAGVTQTPRYLIKTRGQQVTLSCSPISGHRSVSWYQQTPGQGLQFLFEYFSETQRNKGNFPGRFSGRQFSNSRSEMNVSTLELGDSALYLCASSLPGLATGELFFGEGSRLTVL.

This chain joins TRBV29-1 and TRBJ1-1; possibly TRBD1 for D (5 bases). CDR1 and CDR2 from the germline V gene are SQVTM and ANQGSEA. Trimming took off 2 bases at V and 3 bases at J, with 16 bases between the two ends. The CDR3 totals 15 residues. The CDR3 region is CSVERTPRGDTEAFF. In nucleotides, the CDR3 is TGCAGCGTTGAACGGACACCCCGAGGGGACACTGAAGCTTTCTTT.

V usage is TRBV19 and J usage is TRBJ2-1; no clear D gene. Germline-derived CDR1 and CDR2 are LNHDA and SQIVND (reference sequence). This CDR3 region has 13 residues. Trimming pared 8 bases from V and 2 bases from J, leaving 10 bases between. The CDR3: CASARGPYNEQFF. DNA of the CDR3: TGTGCCAGTGCTAGAGGACCCTACAATGAGCAGTTCTTC.

V gene TRBV2 combines with J gene TRBJ2-2; perhaps TRBD1 as D (6 bases). In germline, CDR1 is SNHLY, CDR2 FYNNEI. CDR3 size: 15 residues. V was shortened by 9 bases and J by 6 bases, with 20 bases between the two germline ends. The CDR3 region has the DNA TGTGCCAGGGGAAACCGGGACACAAACTCCGGGGAGCTGTTTTTT. Translating gives CARGNRDTNSGELFF. The full variable domain, its missing parts supplied by reference TRBV2 and TRBJ2-2, is EPEVTQTPSHQVTQMGQEVILRCVPISNHLYFYWYRQILGQKVEFLVSFYNNEISEKSEIFDDQFSVERPDGSNFTLKIRSTKLEDSAMYFCARGNRDTNSGELFFGEGSRLTVL.

This chain links TRBV5-4 with TRBJ2-7; TRBD1 might be the D (5 bases). In germline, CDR1 is SGHNT, CDR2 YYREEE (reference sequence). Trimming took off 6 bases at V and 2 bases at J, with 15 bases between the two ends. This CDR3 has 14 residues. In DNA form, the CDR3 reads TGTGCCAGCAAACCGGACCTAGGGGCCTACGAGCAGTACTTC. Translating gives CASKPDLGAYEQYF.

The chain joins TRBV9 to TRBJ2-3; 8 positions agree with TRBD1. V lost 2 bases, J lost 2 bases, and 7 bases stayed unmatched. The CDR3 loop spans 16 amino acids. CDR1 is SGDLS and CDR2 is YYNGEE in the germline V gene. CDR3 residues: CASSVAGTGNTDTQYF. CDR3 DNA: TGTGCCAGCAGCGTCGCCGGGACAGGAAACACAGATACGCAGTATTTT.